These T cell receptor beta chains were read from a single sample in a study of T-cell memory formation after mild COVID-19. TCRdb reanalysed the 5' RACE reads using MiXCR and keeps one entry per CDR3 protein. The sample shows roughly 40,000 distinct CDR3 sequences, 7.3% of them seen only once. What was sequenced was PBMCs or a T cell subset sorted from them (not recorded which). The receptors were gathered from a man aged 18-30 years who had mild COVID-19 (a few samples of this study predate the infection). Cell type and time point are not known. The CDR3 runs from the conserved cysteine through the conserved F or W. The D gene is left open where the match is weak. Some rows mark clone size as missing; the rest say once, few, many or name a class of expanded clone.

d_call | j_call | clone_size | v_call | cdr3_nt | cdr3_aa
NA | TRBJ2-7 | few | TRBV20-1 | TGCAGTGCTAGAAAAGCCGACAGGACGGACTACGAGCAGTACTTC | CSARKADRTDYEQYF
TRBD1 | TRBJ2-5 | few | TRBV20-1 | TGCAGTGCTAGAGGTGACAGGGGAGGTTTAGAGACCCAGTACTTC | CSARGDRGGLETQYF
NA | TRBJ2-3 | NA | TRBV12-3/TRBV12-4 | TGTGCCAGCAGTTTAAGGGTCCCCTTATTGTTGGGGGCATCCACAGATACGCAGTATTTT | CASSLRVPLLLGASTDTQYF
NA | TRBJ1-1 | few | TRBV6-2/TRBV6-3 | TGTGCCAGCAGTTACTCGATGGTGGGGAACACTGAAGCTTTCTTT | CASSYSMVGNTEAFF
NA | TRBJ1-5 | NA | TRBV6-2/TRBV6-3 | TGTGCCAGCAGTCCTCAGGCGGCTAGCAATCAGCCCCAGCATTTT | CASSPQAASNQPQHF
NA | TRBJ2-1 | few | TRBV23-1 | TGCGCCAGCAGTCGGGAAGGTCCAGGGGACAATGAGCAGTTCTTC | CASSREGPGDNEQFF
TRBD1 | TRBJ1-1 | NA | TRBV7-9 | TGTGCCAGCAGCCGTCCCGGGACAGGGCCCGCTGAAGCTTTCTTT | CASSRPGTGPAEAFF
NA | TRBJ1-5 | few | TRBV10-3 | TGTGCCATCAGTGACGTTGTACAGGGAGGCAATCAGCCCCAGCATTTT | CAISDVVQGGNQPQHF
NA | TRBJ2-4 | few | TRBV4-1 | TGCGCCAGCAGCCATGCTCCAGGGCGCCGCCGGGGAAACATTCAGTACTTC | CASSHAPGRRRGNIQYF
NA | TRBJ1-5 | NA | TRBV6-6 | TGTGCCAGCAGCCCCCGGGGACATATCGTGCCCCAGCATTTT | CASSPRGHIVPQHF